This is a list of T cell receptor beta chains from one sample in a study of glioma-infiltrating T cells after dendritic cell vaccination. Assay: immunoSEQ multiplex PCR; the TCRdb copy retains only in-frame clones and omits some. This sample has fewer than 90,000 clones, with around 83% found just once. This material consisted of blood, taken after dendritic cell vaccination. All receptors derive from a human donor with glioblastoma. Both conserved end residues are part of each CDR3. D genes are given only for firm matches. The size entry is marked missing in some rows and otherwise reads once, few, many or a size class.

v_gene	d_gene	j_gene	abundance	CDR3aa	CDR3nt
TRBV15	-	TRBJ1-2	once	CATSSFEGGVGYTF	TGTGCCACCAGCAGTTTTGAGGGAGGGGTCGGCTACACCTTC
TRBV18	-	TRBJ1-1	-	CASSGDTLNTEAFF	TGTGCCAGCTCCGGGGACACCTTGAACACTGAAGCTTTCTTT
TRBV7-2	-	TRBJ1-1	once	CASRFRGNTEAFF	TGTGCCAGCCGATTCAGGGGGAACACTGAAGCTTTCTTT
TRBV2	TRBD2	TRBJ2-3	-	CASSEAAVGAGGTDTQYF	TGTGCCAGCAGTGAAGCGGCGGTGGGGGCGGGGGGTACAGATACGCAGTATTTT
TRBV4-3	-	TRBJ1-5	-	CASSQFHANNQPQHF	TGCGCCAGCAGCCAATTTCACGCGAACAATCAGCCCCAGCATTTT
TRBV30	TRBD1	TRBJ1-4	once	CAWAGTAFNEKLFF	TGTGCCTGGGCGGGGACAGCGTTTAATGAAAAACTGTTTTTT
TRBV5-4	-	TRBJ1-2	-	CASSWGDRVLNYGYTF	TGTGCCAGCAGCTGGGGGGACCGAGTGCTTAACTATGGCTACACCTTC
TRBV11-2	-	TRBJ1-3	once	CASSPWTDPTGNTIYF	TGTGCCAGCAGCCCTTGGACAGATCCAACTGGAAACACCATATATTTT
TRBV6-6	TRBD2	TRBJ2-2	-	CASSPASGGETGELFF	TGTGCCAGCAGCCCTGCTAGCGGGGGGGAAACCGGGGAGCTGTTTTTT
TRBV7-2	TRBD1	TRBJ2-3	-	CASSRTGVGDTQYF	TGTGCCAGCAGCAGAACAGGGGTCGGGGATACGCAGTATTTT
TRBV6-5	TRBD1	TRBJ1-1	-	CAERKGQQNTEAFF	TGTGCCGAACGAAAGGGACAGCAGAACACTGAAGCTTTCTTT
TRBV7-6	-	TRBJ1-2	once	CASSLGGGGYTF	TGTGCCAGCAGCTTAGGAGGAGGTGGCTACACCTTC
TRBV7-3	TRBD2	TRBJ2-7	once	CASSLGSGGTYEQYF	TGTGCCAGCAGCTTAGGATCGGGGGGAACCTACGAGCAGTACTTC
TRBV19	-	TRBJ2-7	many	CASSSLGGSYYEQYF	TGTGCCAGTAGCTCCCTTGGGGGGTCCTACTACGAGCAGTACTTC
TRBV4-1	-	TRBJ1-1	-	CASSQDKGGNTEAFF	TGCGCCAGCAGCCAAGATAAAGGGGGTAACACTGAAGCTTTCTTT
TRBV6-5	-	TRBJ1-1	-	CASILTGYTEAFF	TGTGCCAGCATTTTGACAGGCTACACTGAAGCTTTCTTT
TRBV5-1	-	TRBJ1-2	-	CASSLADRDGYTF	TGCGCCAGCAGCTTGGCCGACAGAGACGGCTACACCTTC